Presented here are 22 T cell receptor beta chains from one specimen sequenced in a study of T cell responses to AZD1222 COVID-19 vaccine. Produced via immunoSEQ multiplex PCR; TCRdb's table is partial and in-frame only. This table has about 140,000 clones, about 90% appearing once. The sample in question was peripheral blood, obtained on day 0 of AZD1222 vaccination. The receptors were sampled from an adult in good health.

The chain is built from TRBV4-2 and TRBJ2-2, with no clear D. V lost 0 bases to trimming and J lost 7 bases, with 6 bases between them. Germline CDR1 reads LGHNA; CDR2 reads YNFKEQ. This CDR3 comprises 13 residues. CDR3 region: CASSQETGGELFF. CDR3 coding DNA: TGTGCCAGCAGCCAAGAGACGGGCGGGGAGCTGTTTTTT.

The V call is TRBV4-3, the J call TRBJ2-2; D might be TRBD1 or TRBD2, each matching 5 bases. This CDR3 has 16 amino acids. Trimming removed 0 bases from V and 5 bases from J, with 13 bases in between. CDR1 and CDR2 (germline): LGHNA, YSLEER. In DNA form, the CDR3 reads TGCGCCAGCAGCCAAGATGGGACGGCCTTAACCGGGGAGCTGTTTTTT. It specifies CASSQDGTALTGELFF.

The rearrangement joins TRBV4-3 to TRBJ2-4; D possibly corresponds to TRBD2 (6 bases). Germline-derived CDR1 and CDR2 are LGHNA and YSLEER. The ends were cut back, 0 bases at V and 4 bases at J, with 19 bases in the middle. This CDR3 is 18 amino acids long. The CDR3 loop reads CASSQDLTPSSVKNIQYF. The CDR3 region has the DNA TGCGCCAGCAGCCAAGATTTGACCCCCTCTAGCGTGAAAAACATTCAGTACTTC.

The V call is TRBV4-3, the J call TRBJ1-4; D not resolved. V was clipped by 2 bases and J by 0 bases, with 7 bases between them. The CDR3 is 15 residues long. Per germline, CDR1 LGHNA and CDR2 YSLEER. In nucleotides, the CDR3 is TGCGCCAGCAGCCAAAGGACCCCAACTAATGAAAAACTGTTTTTT. Residues: CASSQRTPTNEKLFF.

The CDR3, as DNA: TGTGCCAGCAGCGTAGGACTAGGGGGCACCGGGGAGCTGTTTTTT. Its translation: CASSVGLGGTGELFF. The V gene is TRBV9, the J gene TRBJ2-2, with D perhaps given as TRBD1 or TRBD2 (6 bases each). Deletions cut 0 bases from V and 4 bases from J, with 10 bases between. The germline gives CDR1 SGDLS, CDR2 YYNGEE. This CDR3 is 15 amino acids long.

This rearrangement joins TRBV7-8 to TRBJ1-3; D might be TRBD1 (6 bases). In germline, CDR1 is SGHVS, CDR2 FQNEAQ. V shed 0 bases and J shed 0 bases, with 6 bases lying between them. The CDR3 length is 15 residues. In DNA, the CDR3 is TGTGCCAGCAGCTTAGCCAGGGGCTCTGGAAACACCATATATTTT. This codes for CASSLARGSGNTIYF.

The V call is TRBV4-2, the J call TRBJ2-7; maybe TRBD1 (6 bases). In germline, CDR1 is LGHNA, CDR2 YNFKEQ. Trimming left V 2 bases short and J 6 bases short, with 8 bases between. The CDR3 has 12 residues. The DNA of the CDR3 is TGTGCCAGCAGCCAAAACAGGGCCGAGCAGTACTTC. Its translation: CASSQNRAEQYF.

Worth noting for this clone: Other DNA variants within this sample encode the same CDR3. The chain combines TRBV4-3 with TRBJ2-1, with TRBD2 matching over 8 bases. J lost 5 bases, V lost 0 bases, and 6 bases had no gene match. CDR1 LGHNA and CDR2 YSLEER come from the germline V gene. CDR3 size: 16 residues. CDR3 sequence reads: CASSQDRTSRNNEQFF. In nucleotides, the CDR3 is TGCGCCAGCAGCCAAGACAGGACTAGCAGAAACAATGAGCAGTTCTTC.

V usage is TRBV15 and J usage is TRBJ1-2, with a tentative D call TRBD1 (6 bases). Trimming stripped 9 bases from V and 2 bases from J, with 16 bases between. There are 14 residues in the CDR3. Germline CDR1 is LNHNV and CDR2 is YYDKDF (reference sequence). CDR3 protein: CATSRTVLNYGYTF. CDR3 coding DNA: TGTGCCACTTCGAGGACAGTCCTAAACTATGGCTACACCTTC.

This chain joins TRBV27 and TRBJ2-6; unclear D gene. Germline V gene lookup returns CDR1 MNHEY and CDR2 SMNVEV (reference sequence). V lost 5 bases and J lost 2, with 7 bases in between. There are 14 residues in the CDR3. The CDR3 protein is CASSGLTGANVLTF. The CDR3 nucleotides read TGTGCCAGCAGTGGCCTTACTGGGGCCAACGTCCTGACTTTC.

The chain links TRBV12-3 or TRBV12-4 to TRBJ1-5, with D maybe TRBD1 (5 bases). V was shortened by 8 bases and J by 6 bases, with 14 bases between the two germline ends. This CDR3 spans 13 amino acids. The CDR3 DNA reads TGTGCCAGCGGCCAAGGGGTCCCTCAGCCCCAGCATTTT. It yields the protein CASGQGVPQPQHF.

The chain carries TRBV28 and TRBJ2-3, with D possibly matching TRBD2 (6 bases). The V end was cut by 7 bases, the J end by 0 bases, with 11 bases between. Germline loops: CDR1 MDHEN, CDR2 SYDVKM. The CDR3 sequence is 14 residues long. The CDR3 DNA follows: TGTGCCAGCATTCTCGGAGGGAGCACAGATACGCAGTATTTT. Translated, it gives CASILGGSTDTQYF.

V is TRBV7-9 and J is TRBJ1-1, with 8 bases identical to TRBD1. Trimming at V came to 3 bases and at J to 7 bases, leaving 4 bases not matched to a gene. CDR1 SEHNR and CDR2 FQNEAQ come from the germline V gene (reference sequence). The CDR3 sequence is 13 residues long. In DNA form, the CDR3 reads TGTGCCAGCAGCTTCCCCACAGGGGGTGAAGCTTTCTTT. The encoded protein is CASSFPTGGEAFF. Full variable domain (rest looked up from reference TRBV7-9 and TRBJ1-1): DTGVSQNPRHKITKRGQNVTFRCDPISEHNRLYWYRQTLGQGPEFLTYFQNEAQLEKSRLLSDRFSAERPKGSFSTLEIQRTEQGDSAMYLCASSFPTGGEAFFGQGTRLTVV.

The rearrangement links TRBV5-1 to TRBJ2-3; D gene unclear. V lost 1 base and J 6 bases, leaving 9 bases between the germline ends. The CDR3 extends over 13 amino acids. Germline-derived CDR1 and CDR2 are SGHRS and YFSETQ. The CDR3 loop is CASSLSGVDTQYF. CDR3 DNA sequence: TGCGCCAGCAGCTTGAGTGGGGTGGATACGCAGTATTTT.

This chain uses TRBV28 with TRBJ1-1; D is unresolved. Looked up from germline, CDR1 is MDHEN and CDR2 is SYDVKM. V was shortened by 3 bases and J by 3 bases, with 11 bases between the two germline ends. This CDR3 has 14 residues. The CDR3 here is CASSLREKDTEAFF. DNA for the CDR3: TGTGCCAGCAGTTTGAGGGAGAAGGACACTGAAGCTTTCTTT.

V is TRBV9 and J is TRBJ2-7; D is perhaps TRBD1 or TRBD2 (6 bases each). This CDR3 region has 17 residues. The germline gives CDR1 SGDLS, CDR2 YYNGEE. The germline V and J ends were trimmed by 5 bases and 1 base, with 22 bases remaining between them. The CDR3 sequence is CASSNSREGGPSYEQYF. CDR3 sequence (DNA): TGTGCCAGCAGTAATTCTCGAGAAGGGGGGCCTTCCTACGAGCAGTACTTC.

The V call is TRBV19, the J call TRBJ2-7; 12 bases align to TRBD1. Germline CDR1 and CDR2: LNHDA and SQIVND (reference sequence). The J segment lost 6 bases and the V segment lost 3 bases, leaving 6 bases of the junction unmatched. This CDR3 is built from 15 residues. The CDR3 DNA follows: TGTGCCAGTAGTATCTTCGGGACAGGGGGCTCCGAGCAGTACTTC. It yields the protein CASSIFGTGGSEQYF.

V usage is TRBV13 and J usage is TRBJ2-5, with 10 bases fitting TRBD2. The V gene's germline CDR1 is PRHDT and CDR2 FYEKMQ (reference sequence). This CDR3 spans 15 amino acids. V gave up 4 bases and J gave up 5 bases; unmatched junction bases: 7. CDR3 loop: CASSSPSGGEETQYF. CDR3 bases: TGTGCCAGCAGCTCCCCCAGCGGGGGGGAGGAGACCCAGTACTTC.

This sequence joins TRBV4-1 and TRBJ2-7; TRBD1 matches 11 bases. This CDR3 has 17 residues. Germline assignment: CDR1 MGHRA and CDR2 YSYEKL. Trimming took 2 bases from V and 6 from J; bases not matched to a gene: 12. This chain's CDR3 is CASSQRISGQGVPEQYF. The CDR3 DNA follows: TGCGCCAGCAGCCAACGAATCTCGGGACAGGGGGTCCCCGAGCAGTACTTC.

This chain connects TRBV7-8 to TRBJ2-3; no definite D call. The germline V gene encodes CDR1 SGHVS and CDR2 FQNEAQ. The CDR3 has 14 amino acids. V shed 4 bases and J shed 2 bases, with 10 bases lying between them. The CDR3 nucleotides read TGTGCCAGCAGCTGGCGTTTTATCACAGATACGCAGTATTTT. It codes for CASSWRFITDTQYF.

The chain combines TRBV7-9 with TRBJ1-2; D gene uncertain. The CDR3 has 14 residues. V lost 4 bases and J 0 bases, leaving 9 bases between the germline ends. Germline V gene data show CDR1 as SEHNR and CDR2 as FQNEAQ (reference sequence). The CDR3 DNA is TGTGCCAGCAGCTCCTCTGGTTCTAACTATGGCTACACCTTC. Encoded protein: CASSSSGSNYGYTF.

The chain recombines TRBV20-1 with TRBJ1-2, with D maybe TRBD1 (6 bases). Germline CDR1 and CDR2: DFQATT and SNEGSKA (reference sequence). CDR3 size: 11 residues. Trimming removed 5 bases from V and 8 bases from J, with 12 bases in between. The CDR3 is CSAQDSVGYTF. As DNA, the CDR3 is TGCAGTGCTCAGGACAGCGTCGGCTACACCTTC.